Shown below are 19 T cell receptor beta chains from a single sample sequenced in a study of blood T cell repertoires in COVID-19. The protocol was immunoSEQ multiplex PCR, while the TCRdb copy is restricted to in-frame clones and leaves out a portion. The table lists about 200,000 clones, around 86% of them singletons. The sample taken for sequencing was peripheral blood. The receptors come from a woman older than 75 with COVID-19, enrolled during active disease.

The chain combines TRBV7-3 with TRBJ2-3, with a tentative D call TRBD2 (6 bases). The CDR3 runs to 15 residues. Germline loops: CDR1 SGHTA, CDR2 FQGTGA. The ends were cut back, 5 bases at V and 4 bases at J, with 16 bases in the middle. CDR3 residues: CASSQTPSAPDTQYF. The CDR3 nucleotides are TGTGCCAGCAGCCAGACCCCTAGCGCCCCAGATACGCAGTATTTT.

The chain recombines TRBV10-2 with TRBJ2-1; 10 bases match TRBD2. The CDR3 is made up of 14 amino acids. Per germline, CDR1 WSHSY and CDR2 SAAADI. V shed 5 bases, J shed 9 bases, and the junction held 7 bases outside the gene matches. This chain's CDR3 is CASSPGTSAGEQFF. CDR3 in DNA: TGCGCCAGCAGTCCCGGGACTAGCGCAGGTGAGCAGTTCTTC.

CDR3 DNA: TGTGCCAGCAGTTTAGCGGGAGCTCTCTACAATGAGCAGTTCTTC. Residues: CASSLAGALYNEQFF. This sequence joins TRBV6-6 and TRBJ2-1; 9 bases map to TRBD2. The CDR3 has 15 amino acids. Germline V gene sequence: CDR1 MNHNY, CDR2 SVGAGI (reference sequence). The V gene end was trimmed by 4 bases and the J gene end by 3 bases; junction bases not matched to a gene: 4.

J is TRBJ1-2 and V is TRBV30; D may be TRBD1 (5 bases). V was pared by 1 base and J by 4 bases, with 16 bases between. The CDR3 extends over 15 amino acids. Germline loops: CDR1 GTSNPN, CDR2 SVGIG (reference sequence). CDR3 region: CAWSGRGRVSYGYTF. CDR3 in DNA: TGTGCCTGGAGTGGGAGGGGCAGGGTGTCCTATGGCTACACCTTC.

J is TRBJ1-2 and V is TRBV30; tentative D call: TRBD1 (6 bases). Germline values: CDR1 GTSNPN, CDR2 SVGIG (reference sequence). The CDR3 extends over 13 amino acids. Trimming took 1 base from V and 4 from J, leaving 10 bases between them. CDR3 region: CAWSAGHGYGYTF. The CDR3 bases are TGTGCCTGGAGTGCGGGACACGGCTATGGCTACACCTTC.

This clone has a handful of counts. V is TRBV14 and J is TRBJ1-6; D is undetermined. The germline V gene has CDR1 SGHDN and CDR2 FVKESK. This CDR3 contains 14 residues. V lost 4 bases and J 7 bases, leaving 11 bases between the germline ends. CDR3 region: CASSREERNSPLHF. CDR3 coding DNA: TGTGCCAGCAGCCGGGAGGAAAGGAATTCACCCCTCCACTTT. Based on the CDR3 plus reference TRBV14 and TRBJ1-6, the full variable domain is EAGVTQFPSHSVIEKGQTVTLRCDPISGHDNLYWYRRVMGKEIKFLLHFVKESKQDESGMPNNRFLAERTGGTYSTLKVQPAELEDSGVYFCASSREERNSPLHFGNGTRLTVT.

J is TRBJ2-1 and V is TRBV5-1, with a tentative D call TRBD2 (5 bases). From germline, CDR1 is SGHRS and CDR2 YFSETQ. Trimming removed 4 bases at V and 0 bases at J, with 17 bases between. This CDR3 is 17 amino acids long. The chain's CDR3 is CASSPGLPLSSYNEQFF. The CDR3 DNA follows: TGCGCCAGCAGCCCCGGACTGCCCCTGAGCTCCTACAATGAGCAGTTCTTC.

The V call is TRBV27, the J call TRBJ2-7, with 8 bases aligning to TRBD2. The CDR3 is 17 amino acids. Trimming cost V 5 bases and J 1 base; bases outside gene matches: 13. Germline CDR1 is MNHEY and CDR2 is SMNVEV (reference sequence). The CDR3 sequence is CASSRTGGSGASYEQYF. CDR3 coding DNA: TGTGCCAGCAGTCGAACGGGGGGGTCAGGGGCGTCCTACGAGCAGTACTTC.

V usage is TRBV20-1 and J usage is TRBJ1-2, with D unclear. With 3 bases removed from V and 6 bases from J, the gap between germline ends came to 14 bases. Germline CDR1 DFQATT, CDR2 SNEGSKA (reference sequence). This CDR3 is 13 amino acids long. CDR3 residues: CSASFAGSNGYTF. CDR3 sequence (DNA): TGCAGTGCTAGTTTTGCAGGATCTAATGGCTACACCTTC.

The chain couples TRBV12-5 to TRBJ2-2; TRBD1 matches at 7 bases. The J segment lost 3 bases and the V segment lost 2 bases, leaving 6 bases of the junction unmatched. Per the germline V gene, CDR1 is LGHNT and CDR2 is FRNRAP. This CDR3 comprises 16 residues. The CDR3: CASGLPKGGDTGELFF. The DNA of the CDR3 is TGTGCTAGTGGTTTGCCAAAAGGGGGCGACACCGGGGAGCTGTTTTTT.

The chain joins TRBV5-8 to TRBJ2-3, with TRBD2 identical over 11 bases. Germline V gene lookup returns CDR1 SGHTS and CDR2 YDEGEE. Trimming cost V 5 bases and J 1 base; bases outside gene matches: 12. This CDR3 has 18 amino acids. CDR3 sequence: CASSLLQTSGVGTDTQYF. DNA of the CDR3: TGTGCCAGCAGTCTTCTTCAGACTAGCGGGGTCGGCACAGATACGCAGTATTTT.

The chain joins TRBV7-2 to TRBJ1-2; D is perhaps TRBD1 (5 bases). The length of the CDR3 is 16 residues. Trimming stripped 2 bases from V and 4 bases from J, with 17 bases between. CDR1 is SGHTA, CDR2 FQGNSA, per germline. DNA of the CDR3: TGTGCCAGCAGCTTAAGGCCGGTCAGGGATTCCTATGGCTACACCTTC. The encoded protein is CASSLRPVRDSYGYTF.

DNA for the CDR3: TGTGCCAGCAGTTCCGAATCGACAGGGTTTACCACTGAAGCTTTCTTT. Translating gives CASSSESTGFTTEAFF. The chain has TRBV27 and TRBJ1-1; 7 bases match TRBD1. The CDR3 sequence is 16 residues long. Unmatched junction bases numbered 12, after V lost 4 bases and J lost 4 bases. Germline V lookup: CDR1 MNHEY, CDR2 SMNVEV (reference sequence).

This clone showed up just once. The chain uses TRBV25-1 and TRBJ1-2, with D maybe TRBD1 (5 bases). Germline V gene data show CDR1 as MGHDK and CDR2 as SYGVNS. CDR3 length equals 15 residues. Trimming took off 0 bases at V and 4 bases at J, with 12 bases between the two ends. The CDR3 loop reads CASSEYDGGFYGYTF. CDR3 coding DNA: TGTGCCAGCAGTGAATATGACGGGGGATTCTATGGCTACACCTTC.

This clone occurred once. This chain connects TRBV5-3 to TRBJ2-7, with 14 bases aligning to TRBD2. TRBV5-3 is labeled an ORF, and its function is uncertain. V shed 1 base, J shed 3 bases, and the junction held 12 bases outside the gene matches. The CDR3 is 19 amino acids. The DNA for the CDR3 is TGTGCCAGAAGCTTGAATGGACTAGCGGGAGGTAGGGGTTTCTACGAGCAGTACTTC. This translates into CARSLNGLAGGRGFYEQYF.

The chain is built from TRBV24-1 and TRBJ2-3; D not certain. This CDR3 comprises 15 residues. Germline values: CDR1 KGHDR, CDR2 SFDVKD. V was clipped by 5 bases and J by 8 bases, with 19 bases between them. Here the CDR3 reads CATSGAYTPLGTQYF. The CDR3, as DNA: TGTGCCACCAGTGGTGCTTATACCCCCCTCGGTACGCAGTATTTT.

The rearrangement joins TRBV29-1 to TRBJ1-2, with D possibly being TRBD1 (6 bases). Deletions cut 5 bases from V and 3 bases from J, with 13 bases between. This CDR3 has 13 amino acids. The germline gives CDR1 SQVTM, CDR2 ANQGSEA. In DNA, the CDR3 is TGCAGCGTTTCCGGGGAGGGGGACTATGGCTACACCTTC. Translating gives CSVSGEGDYGYTF.

This clone has just a few counts. The chain joins TRBV13 to TRBJ2-7; 9 positions match TRBD1. The CDR3 has 14 residues. V shed 6 bases and J 4 bases; nucleotides not matched to a gene: 7. Germline V gives CDR1 PRHDT, CDR2 FYEKMQ (reference sequence). The CDR3, as DNA: TGTGCCAGCAGGCCGGGACAGGGAGTTTACGAGCAGTACTTC. Its translation is CASRPGQGVYEQYF. The full variable domain, in which reference TRBV13 and TRBJ2-7 provide the parts outside the CDR3, is AAGVIQSPRHLIKEKRETATLKCYPIPRHDTVYWYQQGPGQDPQFLISFYEKMQSDKGSIPDRFSAQQFSDYHSELNMSSLELGDSALYFCASRPGQGVYEQYFGPGTRLTVT.

The V and J genes are TRBV28 and TRBJ1-2; a weak D match, TRBD1 (5 bases). CDR1 and CDR2 (germline): MDHEN, SYDVKM. Trimming took off 7 bases at V and 4 bases at J, with 10 bases between the two ends. CDR3 size: 12 residues. The CDR3 loop reads CASKDNRYGYTF. In DNA form, the CDR3 reads TGTGCCAGCAAGGACAATCGCTATGGCTACACCTTC.